What follows are 19 T cell receptor beta chains derived from one specimen sequenced in a study of blood T cells in healthy people across ages. Primers used in a second PCR of roughly 6 to 11 cycles were a sample-barcoded 5' primer and a J-beta primer mix. TCRdb reprocessed the 5' RACE reads with MiXCR, giving one entry per CDR3 protein. The sample shows over 1,500,000 distinct CDR3 sequences, roughly 52% of them seen only once. Sequencing used blood. These receptors were collected from a woman in her 40s in good health.

This clonotype was detected once. V is TRBV5-1 and J is TRBJ1-4; 8 bases are shared with TRBD1. V trimming: 3 bases; J trimming: 2 bases; junction bases outside the gene matches: 6. Germline CDR1 SGHRS, CDR2 YFSETQ. This CDR3 has 16 amino acids. As DNA, the CDR3 is TGCGCCAGCAGCTCCGGGACAGGCAGCACTAATGAAAAACTGTTTTTT. It specifies CASSSGTGSTNEKLFF.

J is TRBJ1-5 and V is TRBV7-2, with TRBD1 identical over 7 bases. The CDR3 runs to 13 residues. J gave up 4 bases and V 4 bases, and 1 base lay outside the gene matches. Looked up from germline, CDR1 is SGHTA and CDR2 is FQGNSA. In DNA form, the CDR3 reads TGTGCCAGCAGCTCGGGACAGAATCAGCCCCAGCATTTT. This codes for CASSSGQNQPQHF. Supplemented by reference TRBV7-2 and TRBJ1-5, the full variable domain reads GAGVSQSPSNKVTEKGKDVELRCDPISGHTALYWYRQSLGQGLEFLIYFQGNSAPDKSGLPSDRFSAERTGGSVSTLTIQRTQQEDSAVYLCASSSGQNQPQHFGDGTRLSIL.

The chain joins TRBV20-1 to TRBJ1-2; D unresolved. Trimming took off 3 bases at V and 6 bases at J, with 11 bases between the two ends. Germline-derived CDR1 and CDR2 are DFQATT and SNEGSKA (reference sequence). CDR3 length: 12 amino acids. Here the CDR3 DNA reads TGCAGTGCTAGGTGGCAGGCAGATGGCTACACCTTC. Translation gives CSARWQADGYTF.

The chain combines TRBV20-1 with TRBJ2-3, with D possibly TRBD1 on 5 matching bases. In germline, CDR1 is DFQATT, CDR2 SNEGSKA (reference sequence). The CDR3 sequence is 13 residues long. Trimming removed 2 bases at V and 10 bases at J, with 16 bases between. The CDR3, as DNA: TGCAGTGCTAGACAGGGCTTTGATCCCTCGCAGTATTTT. This gives the protein CSARQGFDPSQYF.

This clonotype was observed at least ten times. V and J are TRBV4-1 and TRBJ2-7; 11 bases are a match to TRBD2. V trimming: 1 base; J trimming: 2 bases; junction bases outside the gene matches: 4. This CDR3 is built from 16 residues. Germline V gene sequence: CDR1 MGHRA, CDR2 YSYEKL. The CDR3, as DNA: TGCGCCAGCAGCCAAGCGGGACTAGCGGAAGCCTACGAGCAGTACTTC. This sequence encodes CASSQAGLAEAYEQYF.

This chain joins TRBV19 and TRBJ2-1; 12 nucleotides line up with TRBD2. The CDR3 runs to 16 residues. The junction had 7 bases not matched to a gene; V was cut back by 6 bases and J by 4 bases. Germline V CDR1 and CDR2: LNHDA, SQIVND (reference sequence). The CDR3 here is CASRTRLAGEYNEQFF. The CDR3 nucleotides read TGTGCCAGTAGAACTAGACTAGCGGGGGAATACAATGAGCAGTTCTTC.

As regards this clonotype: The junction differs from germline at one of its ends, possibly a read error. The V call is TRBV7-9, the J call TRBJ2-7; D gene unclear. The CDR3 sequence is 15 residues long. Germline V gene sequence: CDR1 SEHNR, CDR2 FQNEAQ (reference sequence). This chain's CDR3 is CASSSSVWSSCEQYF. The CDR3 coding sequence is TGTGCCAGCAGCTCCTCGGTCTGGAGCTCCTGCGAGCAGTACTTC. Together with reference TRBV7-9 and TRBJ2-7, the CDR3 gives the full variable domain: DTGVSQNPRHKITKRGQNVTFRCDPISEHNRLYWYRQTLGQGPEFLTYFQNEAQLEKSRLLSDRFSAERPKGSFSTLEIQRTEQGDSAMYLCASSSSVWSSCEQYFGPGTRLTVT.

The J gene is TRBJ2-3, the V gene TRBV4-3, with D uncertain. The CDR3 consists of 15 residues. V lost 0 bases and J 2 bases, leaving 9 bases between the germline ends. Germline V lookup: CDR1 LGHNA, CDR2 YSLEER. CDR3 protein: CASSQEATNTDTQYF. For the CDR3, the DNA is TGCGCCAGCAGCCAAGAGGCTACAAACACAGATACGCAGTATTTT.

V usage is TRBV12-3 or TRBV12-4 and J usage is TRBJ1-6, with D possibly being TRBD1 (5 bases). Trimming left V 3 bases short and J 9 bases short, with 15 bases between. The CDR3 has 15 residues. Here the CDR3 reads CASSFDSTVRSPLHF. CDR3 coding DNA: TGTGCCAGCAGTTTTGACAGCACCGTCCGTTCACCCCTCCACTTT.

The genes are TRBV29-1 and TRBJ2-1; TRBD2 matches at 10 bases. This CDR3 has 16 residues. CDR1 is SQVTM and CDR2 is ANQGSEA in the germline V gene. V was pared by 0 bases and J by 2 bases, with 4 bases of the junction left unmatched. The CDR3 DNA reads TGCAGCGTTGAAGACCCCAGCGGGGGGGCCTACAATGAGCAGTTCTTC. As protein: CSVEDPSGGAYNEQFF.

This chain links TRBV18 with TRBJ2-1; D unclear. Trimming removed 1 base at V and 9 bases at J, with 10 bases between. Germline V gives CDR1 KGHSH, CDR2 LQKENI. The CDR3 is made up of 13 amino acids. The CDR3 nucleotides read TGTGCCAGCTCACCACAGACCGTAGGTGAGCAGTTCTTC. Its translation is CASSPQTVGEQFF.

The chain joins TRBV7-2 to TRBJ2-5; 9 bases line up with TRBD2. The V gene's germline CDR1 is SGHTA and CDR2 FQGNSA. V gave up 2 bases and J gave up 1 base; unmatched junction bases: 5. This CDR3 has 16 residues. Here the CDR3 reads CASSLSISGGQETQYF. The CDR3 coding sequence is TGTGCCAGCAGCTTATCGATTAGCGGGGGCCAAGAGACCCAGTACTTC.

This clonotype was found a few times. The chain combines TRBV3-1 with TRBJ2-5, with D possibly TRBD1 on 6 matching bases. The CDR3 is 15 residues long. Trimming removed 4 bases from V and 1 base from J, with 13 bases in between. Per germline, CDR1 LGHDT and CDR2 YNNKEL (reference sequence). CDR3 protein: CASSLPDSFQETQYF. CDR3 coding DNA: TGTGCCAGCAGCCTCCCGGACAGTTTCCAAGAGACCCAGTACTTC.

This clonotype has just a few counts. This chain links TRBV29-1 with TRBJ1-6; 7 bases are shared with TRBD1. The junction had 5 bases not matched to a gene; V was cut back by 5 bases and J by 7 bases. This CDR3 region has 13 residues. Germline V gene lookup returns CDR1 SQVTM and CDR2 ANQGSEA. Here the CDR3 reads CSVSQDRNSPLHF. For the CDR3, the DNA is TGCAGCGTTTCTCAGGACAGGAATTCACCCCTCCACTTT.

The V gene is TRBV4-3, the J gene TRBJ2-7; D not resolved. The germline V and J ends were trimmed by 3 bases and 3 bases, with 12 bases remaining between them. Germline V gives CDR1 LGHNA, CDR2 YSLEER. The CDR3 extends over 14 amino acids. CDR3 sequence (DNA): TGCGCCAGCAGCCAGGACCCCGCTGACTACGAGCAGTACTTC. Protein product: CASSQDPADYEQYF.

This clonotype was recorded many times. The chain carries TRBV29-1 and TRBJ2-1; D is perhaps TRBD2 (6 bases). The germline V gene has CDR1 SQVTM and CDR2 ANQGSEA. Trimming left V 8 bases short and J 5 bases short, with 19 bases between. The CDR3 is made up of 14 amino acids. CDR3 protein: CSSSLGGMNNEQFF. The CDR3 DNA reads as TGCAGCTCCTCTCTGGGCGGGATGAACAATGAGCAGTTCTTC.

The chain couples TRBV15 to TRBJ2-1, with D possibly being TRBD2 (6 bases). The CDR3 is made up of 14 amino acids. The V end was cut by 5 bases, the J end by 5 bases, with 13 bases between. The germline V gene has CDR1 LNHNV and CDR2 YYDKDF (reference sequence). The DNA for the CDR3 is TGTGCCACCAGCGGAGGGGAAGCACACAATGAGCAGTTCTTC. The encoded protein is CATSGGEAHNEQFF. The whole variable domain, remainder taken from reference TRBV15 and TRBJ2-1, is DAMVIQNPRYQVTQFGKPVTLSCSQTLNHNVMYWYQQKSSQAPKLLFHYYDKDFNNEADTPDNFQSRRPNTSFCFLDIRSPGLGDTAMYLCATSGGEAHNEQFFGPGTRLTVL.

This clonotype was seen only a few times. CDR3: CASSFPTNSYNEQYF. The CDR3 DNA reads as TGTGCCAGCAGCTTCCCAACTAATTCCTACAATGAGCAGTACTTC. The gene calls are TRBV7-3 and TRBJ2-1, with no clear D. The DNA matches TRBJ2-7 better at its end, which makes the J call doubtful. CDR1 SGHTA and CDR2 FQGTGA come from the germline V gene. This CDR3 has 15 amino acids.

This clonotype was found a few times. This chain connects TRBV12-3 or TRBV12-4 to TRBJ1-5; D may be TRBD1 (5 bases). V was shortened by 7 bases and J by 4 bases, with 11 bases between the two germline ends. The CDR3 is 13 residues long. For the CDR3, the DNA is TGTGCCAGCACCCTGGGGGGGAATCAGCCCCAGCATTTT. It encodes CASTLGGNQPQHF.